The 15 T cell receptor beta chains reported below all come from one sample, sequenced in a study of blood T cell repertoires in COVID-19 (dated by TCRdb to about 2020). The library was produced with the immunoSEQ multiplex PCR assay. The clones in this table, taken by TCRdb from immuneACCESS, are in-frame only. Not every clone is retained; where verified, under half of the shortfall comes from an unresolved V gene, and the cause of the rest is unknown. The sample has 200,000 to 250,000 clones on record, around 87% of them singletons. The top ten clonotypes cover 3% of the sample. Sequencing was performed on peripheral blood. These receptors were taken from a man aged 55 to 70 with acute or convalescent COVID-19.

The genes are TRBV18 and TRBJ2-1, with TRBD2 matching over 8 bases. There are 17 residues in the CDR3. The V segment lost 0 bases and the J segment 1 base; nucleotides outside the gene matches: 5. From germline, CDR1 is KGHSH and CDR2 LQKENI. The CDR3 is CASSPPYGGASYNEQFF. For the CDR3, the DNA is TGTGCCAGCTCACCACCGTACGGGGGGGCGTCCTACAATGAGCAGTTCTTC.

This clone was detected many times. CDR3 protein: CASRMIFGGQGPREQYF. The CDR3 DNA follows: TGTGCCAGCAGAATGATCTTCGGGGGACAGGGTCCCCGTGAGCAGTACTTC. The chain joins TRBV13 to TRBJ2-7; TRBD1 matches at 9 bases. CDR1 and CDR2 from the germline V gene are PRHDT and FYEKMQ (reference sequence). The CDR3 runs 17 residues. J lost 7 bases, V lost 6 bases, and 19 bases had no gene match.

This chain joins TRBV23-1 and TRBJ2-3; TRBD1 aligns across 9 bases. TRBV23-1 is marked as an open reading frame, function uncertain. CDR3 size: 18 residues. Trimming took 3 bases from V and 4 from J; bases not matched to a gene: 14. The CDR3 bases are TGCGCCAGCAGTCAGCCGTGGGAGGGACAGGGATTAGCAGATACGCAGTATTTT. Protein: CASSQPWEGQGLADTQYF.

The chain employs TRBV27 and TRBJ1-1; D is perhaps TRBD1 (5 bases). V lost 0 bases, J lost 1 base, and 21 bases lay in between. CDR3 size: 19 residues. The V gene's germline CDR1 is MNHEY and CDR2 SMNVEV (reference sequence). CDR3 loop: CASSLSLRQTTRKNTEAFF. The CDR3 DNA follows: TGTGCCAGCAGTTTATCCCTACGACAGACCACACGAAAGAACACTGAAGCTTTCTTT.

CDR3 region: CASSPRTGGGNGELFF. CDR3 bases: TGTGCCAGCAGCCCCCGGACAGGGGGCGGGAACGGGGAGCTGTTTTTT. V gene TRBV11-3 combines with J gene TRBJ2-2; 11 bases fit TRBD1. CDR3 size: 16 residues. The J segment lost 7 bases and the V segment lost 5 bases, leaving 9 bases of the junction unmatched. Germline V CDR1 and CDR2: SGHNT, YENEEA.

CDR3 loop: CASSHLQGPGNTIYF. The CDR3, as DNA: TGTGCCAGCAGCCACCTTCAGGGTCCCGGAAACACCATATATTTT. The chain couples TRBV13 to TRBJ1-3, with D possibly TRBD1 on 5 matching bases. This CDR3 region has 15 residues. Germline assignment: CDR1 PRHDT and CDR2 FYEKMQ (reference sequence). Deletions cut 5 bases from V and 4 bases from J, with 15 bases between.

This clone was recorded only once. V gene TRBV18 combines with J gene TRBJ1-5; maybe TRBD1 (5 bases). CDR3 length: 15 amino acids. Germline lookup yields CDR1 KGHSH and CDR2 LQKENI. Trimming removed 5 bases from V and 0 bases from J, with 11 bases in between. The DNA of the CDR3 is TGTGCCAGCTCAAGGGGACTTTATAGCAATCAGCCCCAGCATTTT. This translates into CASSRGLYSNQPQHF.

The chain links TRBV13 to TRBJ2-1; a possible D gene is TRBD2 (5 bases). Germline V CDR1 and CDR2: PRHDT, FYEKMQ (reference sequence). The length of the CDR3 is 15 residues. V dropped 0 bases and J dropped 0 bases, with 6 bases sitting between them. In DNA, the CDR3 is TGTGCCAGCAGCTTAGGAGGGAGCTCCTACAATGAGCAGTTCTTC. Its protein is CASSLGGSSYNEQFF.

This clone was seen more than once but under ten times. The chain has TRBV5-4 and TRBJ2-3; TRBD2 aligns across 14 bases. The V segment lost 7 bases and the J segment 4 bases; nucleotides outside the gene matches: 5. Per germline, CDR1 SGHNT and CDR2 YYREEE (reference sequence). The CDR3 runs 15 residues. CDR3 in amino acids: CASATSGGAPDTQYF. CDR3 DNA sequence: TGTGCCAGCGCGACTAGCGGGGGGGCTCCAGATACGCAGTATTTT.

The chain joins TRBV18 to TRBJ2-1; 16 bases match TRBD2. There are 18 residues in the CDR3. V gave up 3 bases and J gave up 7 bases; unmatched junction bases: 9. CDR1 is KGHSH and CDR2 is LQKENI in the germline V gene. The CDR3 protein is CASSPPGLAGGVMNEQFF. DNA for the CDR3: TGTGCCAGCTCACCTCCGGGACTAGCGGGGGGGGTAATGAATGAGCAGTTCTTC.

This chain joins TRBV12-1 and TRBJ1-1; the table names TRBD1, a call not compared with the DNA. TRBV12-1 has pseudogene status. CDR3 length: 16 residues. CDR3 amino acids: CASSPGTATMNTEAFF. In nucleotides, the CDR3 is TGTGCCAGCAGCCCCGGGACAGCTACCATGAACACTGAAGCTTTCTTT.

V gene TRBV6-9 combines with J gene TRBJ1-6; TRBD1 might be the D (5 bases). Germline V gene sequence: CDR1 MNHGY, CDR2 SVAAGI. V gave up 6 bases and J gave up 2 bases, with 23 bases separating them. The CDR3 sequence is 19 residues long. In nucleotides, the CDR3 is TGTGCCAGCAGGGGGACCTTGGGAGGGGATTTGACCTATAATTCACCCCTCCACTTT. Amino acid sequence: CASRGTLGGDLTYNSPLHF.

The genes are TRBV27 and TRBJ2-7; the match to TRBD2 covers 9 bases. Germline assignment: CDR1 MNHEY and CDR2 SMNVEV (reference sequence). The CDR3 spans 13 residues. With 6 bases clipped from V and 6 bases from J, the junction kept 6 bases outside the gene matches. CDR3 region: CASRPRGGPEQYF. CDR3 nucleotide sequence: TGTGCCAGCAGGCCGCGGGGGGGGCCCGAGCAGTACTTC.

The CDR3 nucleotides read TGTGCCACCAGCAGAGAGATCGCCCCTGGGGGGGAGACCCAGTACTTC. Translating it yields CATSREIAPGGETQYF. J is TRBJ2-5 and V is TRBV15, with a tentative D call TRBD2 (6 bases). The germline CDR1 and CDR2 sequences are LNHNV and YYDKDF (reference sequence). Trimming stripped 0 bases from V and 5 bases from J, with 16 bases between. The CDR3 is made up of 16 amino acids.

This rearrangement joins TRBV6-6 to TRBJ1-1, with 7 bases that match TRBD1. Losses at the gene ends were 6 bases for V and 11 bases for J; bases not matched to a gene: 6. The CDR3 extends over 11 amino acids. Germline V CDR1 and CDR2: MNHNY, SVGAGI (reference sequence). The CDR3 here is CASSLTGLAFF. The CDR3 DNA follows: TGTGCCAGCAGCCTGACAGGGCTGGCTTTCTTT.